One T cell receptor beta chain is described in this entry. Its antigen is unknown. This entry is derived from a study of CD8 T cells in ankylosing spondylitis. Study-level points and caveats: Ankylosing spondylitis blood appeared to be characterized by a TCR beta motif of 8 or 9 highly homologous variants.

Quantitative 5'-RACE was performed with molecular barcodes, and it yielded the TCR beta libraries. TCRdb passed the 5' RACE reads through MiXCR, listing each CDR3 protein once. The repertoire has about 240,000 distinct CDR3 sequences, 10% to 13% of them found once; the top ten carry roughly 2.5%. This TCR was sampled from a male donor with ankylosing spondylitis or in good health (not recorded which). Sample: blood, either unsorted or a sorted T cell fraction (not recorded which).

DNA of the CDR3: TGTGCCAGCAGCAGACTAGAAGGGGGACTAGCTTCACCCCTCCACTTT. Protein sequence: CASSRLEGGLASPLHF. The chain employs TRBV7-8 and TRBJ1-6; a possible D gene is TRBD1 (6 bases). Germline CDR1 reads SGHVS; CDR2 reads FQNEAQ. V lost 5 bases and J 9 bases, leaving 20 bases between the germline ends. The CDR3 is made up of 16 amino acids.